Presented here are 10 T cell receptor beta chains from one specimen sequenced in a study of OX40 agonist ivuxolimab in advanced cancers. Only in-frame clones appear in the TCRdb table, and some are missing; sequencing was by immunoSEQ multiplex PCR. The table lists 1,800 or so clones, more than 60% of them singletons. The sample was CD4+ or CD8+ T cells sorted from blood, taken in a trial of the OX40 agonist ivuxolimab. The receptors derive from an adult with an advanced solid tumor such as melanoma, head and neck, liver or kidney cancer.

J is TRBJ1-1 and V is TRBV11-3; D gene uncertain. Germline CDR1 SGHNT, CDR2 YENEEA. V was shortened by 6 bases and J by 2 bases, with 10 bases between the two germline ends. This CDR3 spans 13 amino acids. Written as DNA, the CDR3 is TGTGCCAGCAGTAAAAACCCAAACACTGAAGCTTTCTTT. Protein product: CASSKNPNTEAFF.

The V gene is TRBV6-5, the J gene TRBJ1-2, with D uncertain. The V gene's germline CDR1 is MNHEY and CDR2 SVGAGI. V shed 5 bases and J shed 4 bases, with 14 bases lying between them. The length of the CDR3 is 14 residues. DNA of the CDR3: TGTGCCAGCAGTGAAGTGATATATACCTATGGCTACACCTTC. Encoded protein: CASSEVIYTYGYTF.

With respect to this clone: Since a far larger clone is one base different, this is likely a read error. This chain joins TRBV2 and TRBJ2-5; the match to TRBD1 covers 7 bases. TRBJ2-7 explains the end of the DNA better; the J call may be wrong. Germline values: CDR1 SNHLY, CDR2 FYNNEI. The CDR3 runs 13 residues. CDR3 DNA sequence: TGTGCCAGCAGTGAAGGGACAGGCTACGAGCAGTACTTC. Encoded protein: CASSEGTGYEQYF.

This chain uses TRBV18 with TRBJ2-7; possibly TRBD2 for D (5 bases). The germline CDR1 and CDR2 sequences are KGHSH and LQKENI. This CDR3 has 14 amino acids. Trimming shortened V by 2 bases and J by 2 bases, and 10 bases separated the two germline ends. CDR3: CASSPGGSTYEQYF. CDR3 bases: TGTGCCAGCTCACCAGGAGGCAGCACCTACGAGCAGTACTTC.

The chain uses TRBV7-9 and TRBJ2-7; no clear D. Germline lookup yields CDR1 SEHNR and CDR2 FQNEAQ (reference sequence). This CDR3 spans 14 amino acids. With 5 bases removed from V and 2 bases from J, the gap between germline ends came to 13 bases. CDR3 in amino acids: CASSANLLTYEQYF. The CDR3 nucleotides are TGTGCCAGCAGCGCAAATCTCCTCACCTACGAGCAGTACTTC.

This clone turned up a few times. The chain couples TRBV2 to TRBJ2-1; D is possibly TRBD1 or TRBD2 (5 bases each). The germline V gene has CDR1 SNHLY and CDR2 FYNNEI. V lost 8 bases to trimming and J lost 4 bases, with 24 bases between them. The CDR3 loop spans 17 amino acids. CDR3 sequence: CASGLDPEGLVYNEQFF. As DNA, the CDR3 is TGTGCCAGCGGTTTGGATCCCGAGGGGCTGGTTTACAATGAGCAGTTCTTC.

This chain connects TRBV27 to TRBJ2-7; the D gene is possibly TRBD2 (6 bases). In germline, CDR1 is MNHEY, CDR2 SMNVEV (reference sequence). This CDR3 region has 15 residues. Trimming removed 6 bases from V and 3 bases from J, with 18 bases in between. CDR3 coding DNA: TGTGCCAGCAGAGACCCGGGACTTACGGTCTACGAGCAGTACTTC. It translates to CASRDPGLTVYEQYF.

This sequence joins TRBV10-3 and TRBJ2-3; no clear D. Germline CDR1 reads ENHRY; CDR2 reads SYGVKD. The CDR3 is 17 amino acids. The germline V and J ends were trimmed by 4 bases and 5 bases, with 22 bases remaining between them. The chain's CDR3 is CAISGASSYPAEDTQYF. Written as DNA, the CDR3 is TGTGCCATCAGTGGCGCGAGCAGTTACCCGGCGGAAGATACGCAGTATTTT.

The CDR3 DNA sequence: TGTGCCAGCAGCTCCACTTCGGGGAGGGGCTATGGGGAGCTGTTTTTT. It encodes CASSSTSGRGYGELFF. The gene calls are TRBV7-8 and TRBJ2-2, with 7 positions matching TRBD2. The germline V gene encodes CDR1 SGHVS and CDR2 FQNEAQ. The CDR3 length is 16 residues. The V segment lost 4 bases and the J segment 8 bases; nucleotides outside the gene matches: 13. The variable domain in full, with the rest retrieved from reference TRBV7-8 and TRBJ2-2, is GAGVSQSPRYKVAKRGQDVALRCDPISGHVSLFWYQQALGQGPEFLTYFQNEAQLDKSGLPSDRFFAERPEGSVSTLKIQRTQQEDSAVYLCASSSTSGRGYGELFFGEGSRLTVL.

The chain uses TRBV6-5 and TRBJ1-2, with 7 bases identical to TRBD1. This CDR3 region has 14 residues. Germline V gene sequence: CDR1 MNHEY, CDR2 SVGAGI. After removal of 5 bases from V and 4 bases from J, the junction contained 7 bases not matched to a gene. The CDR3 sequence is CASSQTGPGYGYTF. CDR3 bases: TGTGCCAGCAGTCAGACAGGGCCGGGCTATGGCTACACCTTC.